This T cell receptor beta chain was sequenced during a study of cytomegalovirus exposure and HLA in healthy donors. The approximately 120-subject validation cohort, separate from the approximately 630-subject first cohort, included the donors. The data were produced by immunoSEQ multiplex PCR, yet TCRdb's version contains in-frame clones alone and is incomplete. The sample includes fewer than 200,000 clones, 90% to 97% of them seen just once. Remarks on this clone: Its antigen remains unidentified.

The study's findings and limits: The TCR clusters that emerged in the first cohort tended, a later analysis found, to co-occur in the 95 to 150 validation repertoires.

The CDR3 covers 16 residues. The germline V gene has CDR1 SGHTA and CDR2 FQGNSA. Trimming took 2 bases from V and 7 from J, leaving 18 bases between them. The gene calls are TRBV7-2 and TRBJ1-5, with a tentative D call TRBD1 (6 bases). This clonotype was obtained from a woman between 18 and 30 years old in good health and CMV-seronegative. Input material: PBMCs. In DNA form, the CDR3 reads TGTGCCAGCAGCTTACGGTACAGGGATCGGGAACAGCCCCAGCATTTT. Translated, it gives CASSLRYRDREQPQHF.